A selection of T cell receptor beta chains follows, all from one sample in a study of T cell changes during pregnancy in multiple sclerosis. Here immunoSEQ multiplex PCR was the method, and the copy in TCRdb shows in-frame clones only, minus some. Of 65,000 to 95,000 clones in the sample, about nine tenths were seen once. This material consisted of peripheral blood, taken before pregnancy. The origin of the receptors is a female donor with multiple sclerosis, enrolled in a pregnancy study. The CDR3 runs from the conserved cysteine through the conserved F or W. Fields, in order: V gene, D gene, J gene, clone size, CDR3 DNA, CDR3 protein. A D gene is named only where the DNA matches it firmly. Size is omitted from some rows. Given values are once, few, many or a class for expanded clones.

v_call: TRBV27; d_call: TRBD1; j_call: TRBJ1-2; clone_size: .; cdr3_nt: TGTGCCAGCAGTTTAACCGGAGACAGGGTGGGTGGCTACACCTTC; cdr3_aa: CASSLTGDRVGGYTF
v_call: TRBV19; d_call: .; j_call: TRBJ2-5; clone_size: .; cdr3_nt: TGTGCCAGTAGTTTTTCCGCCACTCTGAGCCCACAAGAGACCCAGTACTTC; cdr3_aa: CASSFSATLSPQETQYF
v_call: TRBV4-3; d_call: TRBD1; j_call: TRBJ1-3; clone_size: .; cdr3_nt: TGCGCCAGCAGCCAAGAGGGGACAGGGATATCTGGAAACACCATATATTTT; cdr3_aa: CASSQEGTGISGNTIYF
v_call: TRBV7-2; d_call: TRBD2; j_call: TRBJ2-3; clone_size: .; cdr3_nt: TGTGCCAGCAGCTTACTAGCGGGGTACACAGATACGCAGTATTTT; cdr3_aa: CASSLLAGYTDTQYF
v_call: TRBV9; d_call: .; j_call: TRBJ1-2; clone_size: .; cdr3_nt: TGTGCCAGCAGCGCCCGCGGGGCGGCCTATAACTATGGCTACACCTTC; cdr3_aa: CASSARGAAYNYGYTF
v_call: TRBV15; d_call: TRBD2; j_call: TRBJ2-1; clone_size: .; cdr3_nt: TGTGCCACCAGCAGCCTTAGGACTAGCGCTGATTACAATGAGCAGTTCTTC; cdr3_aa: CATSSLRTSADYNEQFF
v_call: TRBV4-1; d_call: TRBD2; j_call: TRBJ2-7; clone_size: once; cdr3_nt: TGCGCCAGCAGCCCATTGGCGGGGGTCGTCCGCGAGCAGTACTTC; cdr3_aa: CASSPLAGVVREQYF
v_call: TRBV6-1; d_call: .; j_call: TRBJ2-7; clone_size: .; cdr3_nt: TGTGCCAGCAGTGCCTTTGCGGGGAGCTCCTACGAGCAGTACTTC; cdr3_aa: CASSAFAGSSYEQYF
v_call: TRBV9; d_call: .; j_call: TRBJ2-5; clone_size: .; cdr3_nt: TGTGCCAGCAGCGTAGCATGGCCCCAACAGTACTTC; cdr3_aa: CASSVAWPQQYF
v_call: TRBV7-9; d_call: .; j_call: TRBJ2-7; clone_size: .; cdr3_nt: TGTGCCAGCAGTACCTTCGCGGGGTCTTACGAGCAGTACTTC; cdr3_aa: CASSTFAGSYEQYF
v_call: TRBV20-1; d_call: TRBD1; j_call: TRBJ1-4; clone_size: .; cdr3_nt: TGCAGTGCTCAGACAGGGGAAAAACTGTTTTTT; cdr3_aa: CSAQTGEKLFF
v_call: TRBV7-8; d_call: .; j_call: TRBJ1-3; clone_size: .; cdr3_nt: TGTGCCAGCAGCTCGGGGCACAGGGAGCAAAGATCTGGAAACACCATATATTTT; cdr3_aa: CASSSGHREQRSGNTIYF
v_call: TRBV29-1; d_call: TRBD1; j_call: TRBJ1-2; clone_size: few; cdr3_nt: TGCAGCGTTGAAAGGTCAGGGGGCGGTGGCTACACCTTC; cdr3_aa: CSVERSGGGGYTF
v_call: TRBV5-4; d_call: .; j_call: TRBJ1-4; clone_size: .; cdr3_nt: TGTGCCAGCAGCTTGTTTGGGGAGGAAAAACTGTTTTTT; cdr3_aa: CASSLFGEEKLFF
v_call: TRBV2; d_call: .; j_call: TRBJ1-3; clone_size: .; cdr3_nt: TGTGCCAGCCGAGTGAGCCCAGGGAGGGAAAGATACGGAAACACCATATATTTT; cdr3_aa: CASRVSPGRERYGNTIYF